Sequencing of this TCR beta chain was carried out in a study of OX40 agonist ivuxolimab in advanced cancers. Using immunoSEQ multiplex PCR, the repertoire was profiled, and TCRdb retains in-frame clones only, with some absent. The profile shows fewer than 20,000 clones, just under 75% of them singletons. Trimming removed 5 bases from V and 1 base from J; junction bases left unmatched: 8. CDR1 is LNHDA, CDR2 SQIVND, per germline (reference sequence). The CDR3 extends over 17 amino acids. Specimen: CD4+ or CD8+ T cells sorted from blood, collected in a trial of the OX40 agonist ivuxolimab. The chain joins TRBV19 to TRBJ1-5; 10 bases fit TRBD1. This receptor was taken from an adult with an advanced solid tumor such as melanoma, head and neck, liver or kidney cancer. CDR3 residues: CASSLQGQGLSNQPQHF. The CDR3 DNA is TGTGCCAGTAGTCTACAGGGACAGGGGCTGAGCAATCAGCCCCAGCATTTT.